This entry lists 18 T cell receptor beta chains sequenced from one sample in a study of cytomegalovirus exposure and HLA in healthy donors. PCR involved 60 Vbeta and 13 Jbeta primers. The protocol was immunoSEQ multiplex PCR, while the TCRdb copy is restricted to in-frame clones and leaves out a portion. The sample carries some 160,000 clones, roughly 88% recorded once. What was sequenced was PBMCs. These receptors all come from a woman under 30 in good health and CMV-seronegative.

This clone was seen a single time. The J gene is TRBJ1-2, the V gene TRBV6-1; unclear D gene. V lost 5 bases and J lost 3, with 10 bases in between. CDR1 MNHNS and CDR2 SASEGT come from the germline V gene. This CDR3 has 13 residues. In nucleotides, the CDR3 is TGTGCCAGCAGTTTCGACCGGGACTATGGCTACACCTTC. Translation: CASSFDRDYGYTF.

This chain links TRBV5-4 with TRBJ1-4; perhaps TRBD1 as D (5 bases). The V end lost 4 bases, the J end lost 1 base, and 8 bases lay between the germline ends. Germline assignment: CDR1 SGHNT and CDR2 YYREEE (reference sequence). This CDR3 has 14 residues. As DNA, the CDR3 is TGTGCCAGCAGCCCGACAGAAACTAATGAAAAACTGTTTTTT. This gives the protein CASSPTETNEKLFF.

The chain couples TRBV6-5 to TRBJ1-2; D not resolved. CDR3 length: 12 residues. Germline V lookup: CDR1 MNHEY, CDR2 SVGAGI. Trimming stripped 2 bases from V and 4 bases from J, with 5 bases between. The CDR3 sequence: CASSYGSYGYTF. CDR3 sequence (DNA): TGTGCCAGCAGTTACGGGAGCTATGGCTACACCTTC.

This clone came up once. The chain has TRBV19 and TRBJ1-5; 9 bases map to TRBD1. V gave up 3 bases and J gave up 1 base; unmatched junction bases: 1. The CDR3 covers 15 residues. Germline V CDR1 and CDR2: LNHDA, SQIVND (reference sequence). The CDR3 DNA reads as TGTGCCAGTAGTATGGACAGGGGCAGCAATCAGCCCCAGCATTTT. Translating it yields CASSMDRGSNQPQHF.

The CDR3 region has the DNA TGTGCCTCTCACAGGGTGGGGAACACTGAAGCTTTCTTT. Its translation is CASHRVGNTEAFF. The V and J genes are TRBV30 and TRBJ1-1, with a possible D match to TRBD1 (6 bases). Trimming took off 7 bases at V and 1 base at J, with 13 bases between the two ends. Germline-derived CDR1 and CDR2 are GTSNPN and SVGIG (reference sequence). The CDR3 is 13 residues long.

V gene TRBV7-9 combines with J gene TRBJ2-7; TRBD1 agrees at 10 bases. V gave up 5 bases and J gave up 5 bases; unmatched junction bases: 3. The CDR3 extends over 13 amino acids. Germline-derived CDR1 and CDR2 are SEHNR and FQNEAQ (reference sequence). This CDR3 is CASSQTGGNEQYF. The CDR3 DNA follows: TGTGCCAGCAGCCAGACAGGGGGCAACGAGCAGTACTTC.

The gene calls are TRBV2 and TRBJ2-1; tentative D call: TRBD2 (6 bases). V dropped 6 bases and J dropped 7 bases, with 10 bases sitting between them. From germline, CDR1 is SNHLY and CDR2 FYNNEI. The CDR3 loop spans 12 amino acids. Written as DNA, the CDR3 is TGTGCCAGCAGAGGACTATCAAATGAGCAGTTCTTC. It encodes CASRGLSNEQFF.

The rearrangement joins TRBV5-4 to TRBJ2-5; 8 nucleotides line up with TRBD1. There are 14 residues in the CDR3. The V gene end was trimmed by 4 bases and the J gene end by 3 bases; junction bases not matched to a gene: 5. In germline, CDR1 is SGHNT, CDR2 YYREEE (reference sequence). CDR3 in amino acids: CASSKGQEKETQYF. CDR3 nucleotide sequence: TGTGCCAGCAGCAAGGGACAGGAAAAAGAGACCCAGTACTTC.

This chain uses TRBV28 with TRBJ1-5, with 8 positions matching TRBD1. Germline V lookup: CDR1 MDHEN, CDR2 SYDVKM. This CDR3 is 16 amino acids long. V shed 3 bases and J 2 bases; nucleotides not matched to a gene: 6. The CDR3 reads CASSLFGGQGNQPQHF. The CDR3 DNA reads TGTGCCAGCAGTTTGTTTGGGGGACAGGGCAATCAGCCCCAGCATTTT. The complete variable domain, with remaining parts taken from reference TRBV28 and TRBJ1-5, reads DVKVTQSSRYLVKRTGEKVFLECVQDMDHENMFWYRQDPGLGLRLIYFSYDVKMKEKGDIPEGYSVSREKKERFSLILESASTNQTSMYLCASSLFGGQGNQPQHFGDGTRLSIL.

The chain uses TRBV7-2 and TRBJ1-5; 8 nucleotides agree with TRBD1. The CDR3 runs to 14 residues. From germline, CDR1 is SGHTA and CDR2 FQGNSA. Germline trimming cut 1 base from V and 4 bases from J; bases unmatched to any gene: 0. CDR3 loop: CASSLGQGNQPQHF. CDR3 DNA: TGTGCCAGCAGCTTAGGACAGGGGAATCAGCCCCAGCATTTT. Looking up the rest from reference TRBV7-2 and TRBJ1-5 gives the full variable domain: GAGVSQSPSNKVTEKGKDVELRCDPISGHTALYWYRQSLGQGLEFLIYFQGNSAPDKSGLPSDRFSAERTGGSVSTLTIQRTQQEDSAVYLCASSLGQGNQPQHFGDGTRLSIL.

In this sample, this clone turned up a few times. V usage is TRBV7-2 and J usage is TRBJ1-4; maybe TRBD1 (6 bases). Per the germline V gene, CDR1 is SGHTA and CDR2 is FQGNSA. The CDR3 is made up of 15 amino acids. Deletions cut 5 bases from V and 4 bases from J, with 14 bases between. CDR3 DNA sequence: TGTGCCAGCAGCCGCCTACAGGGAATTAATGAAAAACTGTTTTTT. Its protein product is CASSRLQGINEKLFF.

This chain joins TRBV28 and TRBJ1-2, with D maybe TRBD1 (6 bases). CDR1 is MDHEN and CDR2 is SYDVKM in the germline V gene. The CDR3 runs to 11 residues. Trimming stripped 5 bases from V and 6 bases from J, with 7 bases between. CDR3 region: CASSRQDGYTF. DNA of the CDR3: TGTGCCAGCAGTCGACAGGATGGCTACACCTTC.

This clone was found a few times. The rearrangement joins TRBV7-9 to TRBJ1-6, with 9 bases identical to TRBD1. The CDR3 sequence is 16 residues long. The J segment lost 4 bases and the V segment lost 3 bases, leaving 4 bases of the junction unmatched. Germline CDR1 SEHNR, CDR2 FQNEAQ (reference sequence). Here the CDR3 reads CASSLGQGFYNSPLHF. The CDR3 nucleotides are TGTGCCAGCAGCTTGGGACAGGGATTTTATAATTCACCCCTCCACTTT.

CDR3 region: CASRPAGQGANSPLHF. The CDR3 nucleotides read TGTGCCAGCAGACCGGCGGGACAGGGGGCAAATTCACCCCTCCACTTT. J is TRBJ1-6 and V is TRBV14, with TRBD1 matching 12 bases. Germline V gene sequence: CDR1 SGHDN, CDR2 FVKESK. V was pared by 6 bases and J by 7 bases, with 7 bases of the junction left unmatched. The CDR3 sequence is 16 residues long.

The chain combines TRBV28 with TRBJ2-3; 8 positions agree with TRBD2. Germline CDR1 MDHEN, CDR2 SYDVKM. V was pared by 2 bases and J by 9 bases, with 13 bases of the junction left unmatched. This CDR3 has 16 residues. The CDR3: CASSLTRTGTRGTQYF. The CDR3 DNA is TGTGCCAGCAGTTTAACGAGAACCGGGACTAGAGGAACGCAGTATTTT.

The genes are TRBV5-4 and TRBJ2-7; 9 positions agree with TRBD1. The germline gives CDR1 SGHNT, CDR2 YYREEE (reference sequence). Trimming took 4 bases from V and 5 from J; bases not matched to a gene: 10. The CDR3 extends over 15 amino acids. For the CDR3, the DNA is TGTGCCAGCAGCCTTACCGGGACAGGGATACACGAGCAGTACTTC. Amino acids: CASSLTGTGIHEQYF.

Worth noting for this clone: The identical CDR3 is also encoded by other nucleotide sequences in the sample. V usage is TRBV6-6 and J usage is TRBJ2-7, with TRBD1 identical over 7 bases. The CDR3 runs to 14 residues. From germline, CDR1 is MNHNY and CDR2 SVGAGI (reference sequence). The junction had 6 bases not matched to a gene; V was cut back by 4 bases and J by 3 bases. CDR3 residues: CASSLGTANYEQYF. The DNA for the CDR3 is TGTGCCAGCAGTTTAGGGACAGCTAACTACGAGCAGTACTTC.

This chain joins TRBV5-8 and TRBJ2-3; D is possibly TRBD2 (7 bases). With 9 bases removed from V and 0 bases from J, the gap between germline ends came to 17 bases. The CDR3 consists of 15 residues. Germline-derived CDR1 and CDR2 are SGHTS and YDEGEE. The CDR3 bases are TGTGCCACCATCTGGGGGGGCCTTAGCACAGATACGCAGTATTTT. Its protein product is CATIWGGLSTDTQYF.